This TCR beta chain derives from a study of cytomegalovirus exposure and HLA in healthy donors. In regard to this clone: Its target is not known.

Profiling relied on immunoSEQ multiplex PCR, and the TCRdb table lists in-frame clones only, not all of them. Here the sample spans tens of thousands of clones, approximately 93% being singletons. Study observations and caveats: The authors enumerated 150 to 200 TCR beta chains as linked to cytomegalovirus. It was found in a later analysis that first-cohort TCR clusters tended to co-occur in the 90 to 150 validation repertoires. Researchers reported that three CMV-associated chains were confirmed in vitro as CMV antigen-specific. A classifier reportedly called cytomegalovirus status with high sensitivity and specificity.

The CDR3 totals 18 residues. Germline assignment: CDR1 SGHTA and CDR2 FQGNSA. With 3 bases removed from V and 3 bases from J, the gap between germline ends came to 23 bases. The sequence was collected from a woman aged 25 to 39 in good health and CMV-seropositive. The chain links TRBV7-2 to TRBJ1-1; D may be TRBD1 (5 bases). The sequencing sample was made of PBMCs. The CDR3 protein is CASSLGYSGGRRYTEAFF. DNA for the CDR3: TGTGCCAGCAGCTTGGGGTATTCGGGGGGACGAAGGTACACTGAAGCTTTCTTT.